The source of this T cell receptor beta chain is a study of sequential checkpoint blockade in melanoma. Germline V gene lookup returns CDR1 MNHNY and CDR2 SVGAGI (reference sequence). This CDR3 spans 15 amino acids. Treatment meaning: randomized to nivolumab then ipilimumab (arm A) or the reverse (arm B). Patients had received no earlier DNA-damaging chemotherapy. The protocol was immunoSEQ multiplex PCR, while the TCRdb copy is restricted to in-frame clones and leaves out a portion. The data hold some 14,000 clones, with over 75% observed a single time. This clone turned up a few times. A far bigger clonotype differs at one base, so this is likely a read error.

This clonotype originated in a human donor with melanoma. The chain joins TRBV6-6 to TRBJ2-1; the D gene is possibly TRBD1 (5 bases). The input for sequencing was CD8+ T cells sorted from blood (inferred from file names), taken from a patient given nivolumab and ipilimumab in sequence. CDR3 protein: CVSTRRQKLNNEQFF. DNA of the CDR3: TGTGTCAGCACCAGGCGACAGAAACTAAACAATGAGCAGTTCTTC.